This is a list of T cell receptor beta chains from one sample in a study of OX40 agonist ivuxolimab in advanced cancers. Assay: immunoSEQ multiplex PCR; the TCRdb copy retains only in-frame clones and omits some. The sample consists of tens of thousands of clones, approximately 79% of them appearing once. The sequenced sample was CD4+ or CD8+ T cells sorted from blood, obtained in a trial of the OX40 agonist ivuxolimab. These receptors all come from an adult with an advanced solid tumor such as melanoma, head and neck, liver or kidney cancer. The CDR3 runs from the conserved cysteine through the conserved F or W. A D gene is named only where the DNA matches it firmly. Clone sizes are given selectively: once, few, many, or a class where the clone is expanded.

>TRBV6-5|TRBJ1-3|NA|15|NA
CASSYDLSSGNTIYF
TGTGCCAGCAGTTACGATCTAAGCAGTGGAAACACCATATATTTT
>TRBV6-6|TRBJ1-2|few|11|NA
CASSEVYGYTF
TGTGCCAGCAGTGAGGTATATGGCTACACCTTC
>TRBV27|TRBJ2-7|NA|18|TRBD1
CASSFLGGGVSSSYEQYF
TGTGCCAGCAGTTTTTTAGGGGGCGGTGTTTCGAGCTCCTACGAGCAGTACTTC
>TRBV4-1|TRBJ2-3|NA|13|NA
CASSLWVSDTQYF
TGCGCCAGCAGCCTTTGGGTTTCTGATACGCAGTATTTT
>TRBV28|TRBJ2-5|NA|16|TRBD2
CASSFLSGRGSETQYF
TGTGCCAGCAGTTTTCTTTCAGGGAGGGGTTCAGAGACCCAGTACTTC
>TRBV6-1|TRBJ1-5|once|18|TRBD1
CASSERVSDYRGDQPQHF
TGTGCCAGCAGTGAAAGGGTCTCGGATTACAGGGGAGATCAGCCCCAGCATTTT
>TRBV13|TRBJ1-2|NA|17|TRBD1
CASTIRQGTGGASGYTF
TGTGCCAGCACCATTAGGCAGGGGACAGGGGGCGCTTCTGGCTACACCTTC
>TRBV6-1|TRBJ1-1|NA|15|NA
CASTLYDSLNTEAFF
TGTGCCAGCACCCTGTATGACAGTCTGAACACTGAAGCTTTCTTT
>TRBV6-1|TRBJ2-4|NA|16|NA
CASSDWQGGYKNIQYF
TGTGCCAGCAGTGATTGGCAGGGGGGGTACAAAAACATTCAGTACTTC
>TRBV28|TRBJ1-1|NA|14|NA
CASSFFQGNTEAFF
TGTGCCAGCAGTTTTTTCCAGGGGAACACTGAAGCTTTCTTT
>TRBV9|TRBJ2-5|once|14|NA
CASSDDRNQETQYF
TGTGCCAGCAGCGATGACAGGAACCAAGAGACCCAGTACTTC
>TRBV15|TRBJ2-7|NA|14|NA
CATSQRTGVYEQYF
TGTGCCACCAGCCAGAGAACCGGAGTCTACGAGCAGTACTTC
>TRBV27|TRBJ2-5|NA|17|TRBD1
CASSLSTGARQQETQYF
TGTGCCAGCAGTTTATCGACAGGGGCGCGACAGCAAGAGACCCAGTACTTC
>TRBV5-1|TRBJ2-1|few|16|TRBD2
CASIGLAGSTYNEQFF
TGCGCCAGCATCGGACTAGCGGGGTCTACGTACAATGAGCAGTTCTTC
>TRBV5-4|TRBJ2-5|once|16|NA
CASSSPRDNTKETQYF
TGTGCCAGCAGCTCCCCCAGAGACAACACAAAAGAGACCCAGTACTTC
>TRBV6-5|TRBJ2-7|NA|15|TRBD1
CASSYSGQLTYEQYF
TGTGCCAGCAGTTACTCGGGACAGCTGACCTACGAGCAGTACTTC
>TRBV5-1|TRBJ1-4|NA|15|NA
CASSFGHSTNEKLFF
TGCGCCAGCAGCTTCGGACATTCAACTAATGAAAAACTGTTTTTT
>TRBV21-1|TRBJ2-1|NA|17|NA
CASSKREASGMDNEQFF
TGTGCCAGCAGCAAGAGGGAGGCTAGCGGGATGGACAATGAGCAGTTCTTC
>TRBV5-1|TRBJ2-7|NA|15|TRBD2
CASTAQREDSHEQYF
TGCGCCAGCACCGCTCAGCGGGAGGATTCCCACGAGCAGTACTTC
>TRBV10-3|TRBJ1-5|NA|15|NA
CAISGDGGLMEPQHF
TGTGCCATCAGTGGGGATGGGGGCTTGATGGAGCCCCAGCATTTT
>TRBV14|TRBJ2-5|NA|16|TRBD1
CASSQPGQGPRETQYF
TGTGCCAGCAGCCAACCAGGACAGGGCCCGCGGGAGACCCAGTACTTC